The 26 T cell receptor beta chains below come from one sample, sequenced in a study of OX40 agonist ivuxolimab in advanced cancers. The receptor library was made with the immunoSEQ multiplex PCR assay. TCRdb mirrors the immuneACCESS table, restricted to in-frame sequences. Some clones are absent from its copies; in checked studies, under half trace to an unresolved V gene, and the reason for the others is unknown. Present in this sample are 55,000 to 75,000 clones, about 89% of which were seen just once. The top ten clonotypes cover 3.5% to 4% of the sample. Specimen: CD4+ or CD8+ T cells sorted from blood, collected in a trial of the OX40 agonist ivuxolimab. These receptors were taken from an adult with an advanced solid tumor such as melanoma, head and neck, liver or kidney cancer.

The DNA for the CDR3 is TGTGCCAGCAGCCATCTAGCGGGAGCCTACAATGAGCAGTTCTTC. Translated, it gives CASSHLAGAYNEQFF. The chain joins TRBV6-5 to TRBJ2-1; TRBD2 matches at 10 bases. The V gene's germline CDR1 is MNHEY and CDR2 SVGAGI. The J segment lost 2 bases and the V segment lost 6 bases, leaving 4 bases of the junction unmatched. The CDR3 runs 15 residues.

The rearrangement joins TRBV29-1 to TRBJ2-5; 11 bases are shared with TRBD1. This CDR3 comprises 12 residues. After removal of 8 bases from V and 7 bases from J, the junction contained 6 bases not matched to a gene. Germline assignment: CDR1 SQVTM and CDR2 ANQGSEA. CDR3: CSTDRGQTTQYF. CDR3 nucleotides: TGCAGCACGGACAGGGGGCAGACGACCCAGTACTTC.

This clone occurred once. The chain employs TRBV5-4 and TRBJ2-2; 9 positions agree with TRBD2. V was clipped by 2 bases and J by 7 bases; unmatched bases: 9. Germline CDR1 and CDR2: SGHNT and YYREEE (reference sequence). The CDR3 covers 16 residues. CDR3: CASSFKAGGKVGELFF. CDR3 bases: TGTGCCAGCAGCTTTAAAGCGGGAGGTAAAGTCGGGGAGCTGTTTTTT.

The V and J genes are TRBV19 and TRBJ1-2; no clear D. The V end was cut by 7 bases, the J end by 8 bases, with 11 bases between. Germline CDR1 and CDR2: LNHDA and SQIVND (reference sequence). The length of the CDR3 is 11 residues. The CDR3 is CASTGPQGYTF. DNA for the CDR3: TGTGCCAGTACCGGACCTCAGGGCTACACCTTC.

The chain couples TRBV9 to TRBJ2-6; possible D gene TRBD1, 5 bases. The ends were cut back, 3 bases at V and 2 bases at J, with 9 bases in the middle. This CDR3 is built from 15 residues. CDR1 and CDR2 from the germline V gene are SGDLS and YYNGEE. CDR3 bases: TGTGCCAGCAGCGGCAGGGTTCCTGGGGCCAACGTCCTGACTTTC. This codes for CASSGRVPGANVLTF. Supplemented by reference TRBV9 and TRBJ2-6, the full variable domain reads DSGVTQTPKHLITATGQRVTLRCSPRSGDLSVYWYQQSLDQGLQFLIQYYNGEERAKGNILERFSAQQFPDLHSELNLSSLELGDSALYFCASSGRVPGANVLTFGAGSRLTVL.

V and J are TRBV7-6 and TRBJ2-3, with D uncertain. The CDR3 consists of 15 residues. CDR1 is SGHVS and CDR2 is FNYEAQ in the germline V gene. Trimming took 2 bases from V and 0 from J, leaving 9 bases between them. CDR3 coding DNA: TGTGCCAGCAGCTTATGGGCGGCTAGCACAGATACGCAGTATTTT. Amino acids: CASSLWAASTDTQYF.

This clone has only one observation. The chain combines TRBV28 with TRBJ2-5; 13 bases are a match to TRBD2. The ends lost 5 bases at V and 5 bases at J; junction bases unmatched: 8. The CDR3 is 16 amino acids. Germline lookup yields CDR1 MDHEN and CDR2 SYDVKM. For the CDR3, the DNA is TGTGCCAGCAGTAAACTAGCGGGAGGGCCTCGGGAGACCCAGTACTTC. Encoded protein: CASSKLAGGPRETQYF.

CDR3 residues: CASSYFERDNYGYTF. The CDR3 DNA follows: TGTGCCAGCAGCTATTTCGAACGAGATAACTATGGCTACACCTTC. V usage is TRBV7-9 and J usage is TRBJ1-2; D ambiguous. Per the germline V gene, CDR1 is SEHNR and CDR2 is FQNEAQ (reference sequence). Trimming removed 4 bases at V and 1 base at J, with 13 bases between. This CDR3 is 15 amino acids long. Filled out from reference TRBV7-9 and TRBJ1-2, the complete variable domain reads DTGVSQNPRHKITKRGQNVTFRCDPISEHNRLYWYRQTLGQGPEFLTYFQNEAQLEKSRLLSDRFSAERPKGSFSTLEIQRTEQGDSAMYLCASSYFERDNYGYTFGSGTRLTVV.

The CDR3 spells CASSIVGQGATEAFF. The DNA of the CDR3 is TGTGCCAGTAGTATAGTCGGACAGGGGGCCACTGAAGCTTTCTTT. The chain recombines TRBV19 with TRBJ1-1, with 11 nucleotides matching TRBD1. This CDR3 spans 15 amino acids. After removal of 1 base from V and 4 bases from J, the junction contained 2 bases not matched to a gene. Germline V lookup: CDR1 LNHDA, CDR2 SQIVND (reference sequence). The entire variable domain, with the rest obtained from reference TRBV19 and TRBJ1-1, is as follows: DGGITQSPKYLFRKEGQNVTLSCEQNLNHDAMYWYRQDPGQGLRLIYYSQIVNDFQKGDIAEGYSVSREKKESFPLTVTSAQKNPTAFYLCASSIVGQGATEAFFGQGTRLTVV.

The V gene is TRBV5-3, the J gene TRBJ2-7; TRBD2 aligns across 7 bases. TRBV5-3 is marked as an open reading frame, function uncertain. J was trimmed by 8 bases and V by 2 bases; bases with no gene match: 7. The CDR3 totals 13 residues. CDR3 protein: CARSFGTGGKQYF. CDR3 coding DNA: TGTGCCAGAAGCTTCGGGACGGGAGGTAAGCAGTACTTC.

The rearrangement links TRBV4-1 to TRBJ2-7; D is unclear. Germline CDR1 and CDR2: MGHRA and YSYEKL. This CDR3 comprises 15 residues. Trimming took off 2 bases at V and 2 bases at J, with 13 bases between the two ends. The CDR3 sequence is CASSQKLTTPYEQYF. As DNA, the CDR3 is TGCGCCAGCAGCCAAAAACTAACGACCCCCTACGAGCAGTACTTC.

This CDR3 is CASTVRDRRDQETQYF. The CDR3 coding sequence is TGTGCCAGCACCGTACGGGACAGGAGGGATCAAGAGACCCAGTACTTC. V usage is TRBV6-4 and J usage is TRBJ2-5; 8 bases align to TRBD1. This CDR3 region has 16 residues. The junction had 12 bases not matched to a gene; V was cut back by 7 bases and J by 2 bases. CDR1 MRHNA and CDR2 SNTAGT come from the germline V gene.

The count of this clone is one. V and J are TRBV6-6 and TRBJ1-2, with a tentative D call TRBD1 (5 bases). The V end lost 2 bases, the J end lost 0 bases, and 13 bases lay between the germline ends. Germline CDR1 reads MNHNY; CDR2 reads SVGAGI (reference sequence). The CDR3 has 16 residues. The CDR3 coding sequence is TGTGCCAGCAGTTACCTAGGGGCCTCGGCTAACTATGGCTACACCTTC. This encodes CASSYLGASANYGYTF.

The chain employs TRBV7-3 and TRBJ1-2, with no clear D. The CDR3 covers 16 residues. V lost 6 bases, J lost 2 bases, and 19 bases lay in between. Germline values: CDR1 SGHTA, CDR2 FQGTGA. The CDR3 region is CASRSTRKSKNYGYTF. The CDR3 region has the DNA TGTGCCAGCAGGAGTACTCGGAAATCTAAGAACTATGGCTACACCTTC.

The chain links TRBV30 to TRBJ2-1; 13 bases agree with TRBD2. Looked up from germline, CDR1 is GTSNPN and CDR2 is SVGIG (reference sequence). Trimming took 2 bases from V and 5 from J; bases not matched to a gene: 3. The CDR3 contains 15 residues. CDR3: CAWSPGLAGHNEQFF. The CDR3 DNA reads TGTGCCTGGAGTCCGGGACTAGCGGGGCACAATGAGCAGTTCTTC.

This chain links TRBV7-9 with TRBJ2-1; 8 nucleotides align to TRBD2. The trim removed 4 bases at V and 6 bases at J, leaving 8 bases unmatched. Germline CDR1 and CDR2: SEHNR and FQNEAQ (reference sequence). The CDR3 runs to 15 residues. The CDR3 loop reads CASSSREREFNEQFF. In nucleotides, the CDR3 is TGTGCCAGCAGCTCTAGAGAGCGGGAGTTCAATGAGCAGTTCTTC.

The V gene is TRBV7-2, the J gene TRBJ2-7; D unresolved. Trimming removed 1 base at V and 0 bases at J, with 7 bases between. Germline V gene sequence: CDR1 SGHTA, CDR2 FQGNSA. The CDR3 sequence is 14 residues long. CDR3 sequence reads: CASSLDDLSYEQYF. The DNA of the CDR3 is TGTGCCAGCAGCTTAGACGATCTCTCCTACGAGCAGTACTTC. Looking up the rest from reference TRBV7-2 and TRBJ2-7 gives the full variable domain: GAGVSQSPSNKVTEKGKDVELRCDPISGHTALYWYRQSLGQGLEFLIYFQGNSAPDKSGLPSDRFSAERTGGSVSTLTIQRTQQEDSAVYLCASSLDDLSYEQYFGPGTRLTVT.

This chain uses TRBV4-1 with TRBJ2-7; the D is unclear. Germline assignment: CDR1 MGHRA and CDR2 YSYEKL. V was clipped by 4 bases and J by 0 bases, with 10 bases between them. The CDR3 has 14 residues. The CDR3 DNA reads as TGCGCCAGCAGCCCCGTCGGCGACTCCTACGAGCAGTACTTC. Amino acid sequence: CASSPVGDSYEQYF.

This clone showed up just once. The chain recombines TRBV28 with TRBJ2-7; 8 positions agree with TRBD1. CDR1 MDHEN and CDR2 SYDVKM come from the germline V gene. V lost 6 bases to trimming and J lost 3 bases; unmatched junction nucleotides: 7. The CDR3 covers 14 residues. Here the CDR3 reads CASSETGVVYEQYF. In DNA form, the CDR3 reads TGTGCCAGCAGCGAGACAGGGGTTGTCTACGAGCAGTACTTC.

For the CDR3, the DNA is TGTGCCAGCAGTACAGGTCCCTGGGAGAAGTACTTC. It is translated as CASSTGPWEKYF. The chain uses TRBV6-5 and TRBJ2-7; D may correspond to TRBD1 or TRBD2 (5 bases each). Germline CDR1 MNHEY, CDR2 SVGAGI. The CDR3 spans 12 residues. V gave up 5 bases and J gave up 11 bases, with 16 bases separating them.

Remarks on this clone: The sample contains more than one DNA sequence encoding this CDR3. The chain is built from TRBV4-1 and TRBJ2-7; D gene unclear. In germline, CDR1 is MGHRA, CDR2 YSYEKL. The CDR3 contains 13 residues. V was shortened by 1 base and J by 3 bases, with 7 bases between the two germline ends. The CDR3 here is CASSQVGGYEQYF. In DNA, the CDR3 is TGCGCCAGCAGCCAAGTTGGTGGCTACGAGCAGTACTTC.

The chain is built from TRBV28 and TRBJ2-1; TRBD2 matches 7 bases. The germline V gene encodes CDR1 MDHEN and CDR2 SYDVKM. Trimming at V came to 4 bases and at J to 0 bases, leaving 9 bases not matched to a gene. The CDR3 has 17 residues. For the CDR3, the DNA is TGTGCCAGCAGTTCCCTGACTAGCCCTTACTCCTACAATGAGCAGTTCTTC. This sequence encodes CASSSLTSPYSYNEQFF.

The V call is TRBV7-2, the J call TRBJ2-7, with TRBD1 matching over 11 bases. J gave up 3 bases and V 5 bases, and 3 bases lay outside the gene matches. From germline, CDR1 is SGHTA and CDR2 FQGNSA. This CDR3 is 14 amino acids long. The CDR3 coding sequence is TGTGCCAGCAGCGCCGGGACAGGGGGCTACGAGCAGTACTTC. This codes for CASSAGTGGYEQYF.

The chain joins TRBV30 to TRBJ2-1; TRBD1 aligns across 12 bases. The length of the CDR3 is 16 residues. Trimming removed 1 base from V and 8 bases from J; junction bases left unmatched: 9. Germline V gene sequence: CDR1 GTSNPN, CDR2 SVGIG (reference sequence). This CDR3 is CAWSELGQGALDEQFF. The CDR3, as DNA: TGTGCCTGGAGTGAACTGGGACAGGGGGCGCTGGATGAGCAGTTCTTC.

The chain has TRBV19 and TRBJ2-2; D gene ambiguous. The CDR3 length is 13 residues. The germline gives CDR1 LNHDA, CDR2 SQIVND (reference sequence). V was cut by 3 bases and J by 2 bases, with 4 bases left in between. CDR3 DNA sequence: TGTGCCAGTAGTATGGTTAACACCGGGGAGCTGTTTTTT. Protein: CASSMVNTGELFF.

Of note for this clone: Sequence at one end of the junction differs from germline and may be a read error. The chain couples TRBV4-3 to TRBJ1-3; 9 bases agree with TRBD1. The CDR3 spans 19 residues. The germline V gene encodes CDR1 LGHNA and CDR2 YSLEER. CDR3 protein: CASSQGTGAGVRSANTIYF. The CDR3 coding sequence is TGCGCCAGCAGCCAAGGGACAGGGGCAGGGGTACGCTCTGCAAACACCATATATTTT.